These 12 T cell receptor beta chains were sequenced from one sample in a study of tumor-infiltrating lymphocytes in localized non-small cell lung cancer (dated by TCRdb to about 2021). Receptors were amplified or captured by the immunoSEQ multiplex PCR assay. TCRdb obtained this table from immuneACCESS and retained in-frame rearrangements with V and J assigned. These tables miss some clones; where compared with another copy, unresolved V genes account for less than half of the shortfall, and the remainder is unexplained. The sample table records 8,000 to 9,500 clones; 77% of these occur just once. The top ten hold approximately 4.8% of the sample. Material: lung tumor tissue. These receptors were obtained from a human donor with non-small cell lung cancer.

This chain connects TRBV7-3 to TRBJ1-1; possible D gene TRBD1, 5 bases. Trimming took 4 bases from V and 2 from J, leaving 29 bases between them. The CDR3 runs to 20 residues. Germline V lookup: CDR1 SGHTA, CDR2 FQGTGA. The CDR3 region is CASSSNFGTAAIASNTEAFF. CDR3 coding DNA: TGTGCCAGCAGCTCCAATTTCGGGACCGCCGCCATAGCATCAAACACTGAAGCTTTCTTT.

The V and J genes are TRBV5-1 and TRBJ2-2; maybe TRBD2 (6 bases). CDR1 and CDR2 from the germline V gene are SGHRS and YFSETQ. CDR3 length: 14 residues. Trimming left V 0 bases short and J 4 bases short, with 7 bases between. The chain's CDR3 is CASSLAGVTGELFF. The CDR3 DNA sequence: TGCGCCAGCAGCTTGGCGGGAGTCACCGGGGAGCTGTTTTTT.

This sequence joins TRBV5-6 and TRBJ2-3; 7 positions match TRBD2. CDR3 length: 14 residues. The V gene's germline CDR1 is SGHDT and CDR2 YYEEEE. J lost 6 bases, V lost 0 bases, and 4 bases had no gene match. The CDR3 nucleotides are TGTGCCAGCAGCTTGGGACTAGCAGGGGATACGCAGTATTTT. Residues: CASSLGLAGDTQYF.

This chain joins TRBV5-1 and TRBJ2-3, with TRBD1 identical over 10 bases. J gave up 7 bases and V 0 bases, and 8 bases lay outside the gene matches. Germline V CDR1 and CDR2: SGHRS, YFSETQ. There are 16 residues in the CDR3. CDR3 sequence: CASSLAPGQGLYTQYF. The CDR3 nucleotides are TGCGCCAGCAGCTTGGCACCGGGACAGGGGTTATATACGCAGTATTTT.

This chain uses TRBV11-1 with TRBJ2-1; 10 bases map to TRBD1. Germline V lookup: CDR1 SGHAT, CDR2 FQDESV (reference sequence). The CDR3 length is 17 residues. V was pared by 4 bases and J by 3 bases, with 9 bases of the junction left unmatched. CDR3 loop: CASSSGQGTSDYNEQFF. The CDR3 DNA follows: TGTGCCAGCAGCTCGGGACAGGGGACCTCCGACTACAATGAGCAGTTCTTC.

This chain joins TRBV7-8 and TRBJ2-7; 7 nucleotides align to TRBD2. Per germline, CDR1 SGHVS and CDR2 FQNEAQ. The CDR3 sequence is 12 residues long. V shed 8 bases and J 7 bases; nucleotides not matched to a gene: 8. The CDR3: CASGGGEREQYF. The DNA of the CDR3 is TGTGCCAGCGGGGGAGGGGAGCGGGAGCAGTACTTC.

The CDR3 coding sequence is TGTGCCAGCAGTTACGAATTATTCACAGATACGCAGTATTTT. This gives the protein CASSYELFTDTQYF. The chain combines TRBV6-6 with TRBJ2-3; no clear D. CDR3 length equals 14 residues. V lost 2 bases and J lost 2, with 8 bases in between. CDR1 is MNHNY and CDR2 is SVGAGI in the germline V gene (reference sequence).

The CDR3 loop reads CASSMTVTNQPQHF. The DNA of the CDR3 is TGTGCCAGCAGCATGACAGTGACCAATCAGCCCCAGCATTTT. This chain joins TRBV9 and TRBJ1-5, with D possibly being TRBD1 (5 bases). Trimming stripped 4 bases from V and 3 bases from J, with 11 bases between. The CDR3 covers 14 residues. Germline lookup yields CDR1 SGDLS and CDR2 YYNGEE. Combining the CDR3 with reference TRBV9 and TRBJ1-5 gives the whole variable domain DSGVTQTPKHLITATGQRVTLRCSPRSGDLSVYWYQQSLDQGLQFLIQYYNGEERAKGNILERFSAQQFPDLHSELNLSSLELGDSALYFCASSMTVTNQPQHFGDGTRLSIL.

The gene calls are TRBV15 and TRBJ2-7, with 11 bases that match TRBD2. The CDR3 extends over 15 amino acids. V lost 3 bases to trimming and J lost 7 bases; unmatched junction nucleotides: 8. The germline V gene has CDR1 LNHNV and CDR2 YYDKDF (reference sequence). This CDR3 reads CATSRSGTSGLEQYF. The CDR3 DNA reads as TGTGCCACCAGCAGGTCCGGGACTAGCGGTCTTGAGCAGTACTTC. Combining the CDR3 with reference TRBV15 and TRBJ2-7 gives the whole variable domain DAMVIQNPRYQVTQFGKPVTLSCSQTLNHNVMYWYQQKSSQAPKLLFHYYDKDFNNEADTPDNFQSRRPNTSFCFLDIRSPGLGDTAMYLCATSRSGTSGLEQYFGPGTRLTVT.

This chain links TRBV6-5 with TRBJ2-7; weak D call: TRBD2 (6 bases). Germline CDR1 reads MNHEY; CDR2 reads SVGAGI. The CDR3 runs to 14 residues. V gave up 6 bases and J gave up 2 bases, with 14 bases separating them. The CDR3 reads CASRQPGLTYEQYF. DNA for the CDR3: TGTGCCAGCAGACAACCGGGACTTACCTACGAGCAGTACTTC.

CDR3 nucleotides: TGTGCCAGCAGAATTAGCATGAACACTGAAGCTTTCTTT. Protein: CASRISMNTEAFF. V gene TRBV28 combines with J gene TRBJ1-1, with unresolved D. Trimming pared 6 bases from V and 0 bases from J, leaving 8 bases between. Germline CDR1 and CDR2: MDHEN and SYDVKM. The CDR3 sequence is 13 residues long.

This chain links TRBV16 with TRBJ2-7, with 16 nucleotides matching TRBD2. The junction had 3 bases not matched to a gene; V was cut back by 2 bases and J by 5 bases. Germline CDR1 reads KGHSY; CDR2 reads FQNENV. The CDR3 contains 16 residues. The CDR3 DNA follows: TGTGCCAGCAGCCAAGGGACTAGCGGGAGGGTCGACGAGCAGTACTTC. The encoded protein is CASSQGTSGRVDEQYF.